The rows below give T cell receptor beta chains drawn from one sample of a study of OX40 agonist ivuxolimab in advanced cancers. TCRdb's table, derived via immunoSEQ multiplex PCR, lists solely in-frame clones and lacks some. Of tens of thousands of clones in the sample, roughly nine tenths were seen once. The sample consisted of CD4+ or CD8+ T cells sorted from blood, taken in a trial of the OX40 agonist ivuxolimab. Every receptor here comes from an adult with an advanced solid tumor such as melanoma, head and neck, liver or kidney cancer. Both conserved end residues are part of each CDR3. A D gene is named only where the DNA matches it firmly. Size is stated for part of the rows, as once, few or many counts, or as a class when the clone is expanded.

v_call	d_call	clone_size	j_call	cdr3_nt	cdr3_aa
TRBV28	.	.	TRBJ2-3	TGTGCCAGCAGTTTACCCAGCGGCCTCACAGATACGCAGTATTTT	CASSLPSGLTDTQYF
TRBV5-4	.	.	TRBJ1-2	TGTGCCAGCAGCTTAGACAGAACTACCTATGGCTACACCTTC	CASSLDRTTYGYTF
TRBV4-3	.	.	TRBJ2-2	TGCGCCAGCAGCCCAAACATGGGGACATACAACACCGGGGAGCTGTTTTTT	CASSPNMGTYNTGELFF
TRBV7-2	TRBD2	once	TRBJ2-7	TGTGCCAGCAGCTATTTGCGGGGGGGCTCCTACGAGCAGTACTTC	CASSYLRGGSYEQYF
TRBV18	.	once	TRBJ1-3	TGTGCCAGCTCAATACAGGGAACCGGAAACACCATATATTTT	CASSIQGTGNTIYF
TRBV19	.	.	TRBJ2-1	TGTGCCAGTAGTAGGGGGGCCTCCTACAATGAGCAGTTCTTC	CASSRGASYNEQFF
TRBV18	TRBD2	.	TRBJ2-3	TGTGCCAGCTCACCGTATGCGGGAGATTGGGATACGCAGTATTTT	CASSPYAGDWDTQYF
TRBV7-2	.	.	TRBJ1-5	TGTGCCAGCAGCTCCCTCGGAGCTCAGCCCCAGCATTTT	CASSSLGAQPQHF
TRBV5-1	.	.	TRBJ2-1	TGCGCCAGCAGCTTCGGAACCGAGGTAAATGAGCAGTTCTTC	CASSFGTEVNEQFF
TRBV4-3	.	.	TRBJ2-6	TGCGCCAGCAGCCACGCCCGGTTGAGGGGCTCTGGGGCCAACGTCCTGACTTTC	CASSHARLRGSGANVLTF
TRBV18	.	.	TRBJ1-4	TGTGCCAGCTCCTCCCGTCCCCCCGGGCAGGAAAAACTGTTTTTT	CASSSRPPGQEKLFF
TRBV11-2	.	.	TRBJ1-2	TGTGCCAGCAGCCCGGGGGGGGGCCACTCCTTTAACTATGGCTACACCTTC	CASSPGGGHSFNYGYTF
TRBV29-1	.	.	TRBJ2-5	TGCAGCGTTGAAGGGATCCAAGAGACCCAGTACTTC	CSVEGIQETQYF
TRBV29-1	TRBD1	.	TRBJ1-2	TGCAGCGTTGACGACAGGGGGCCCTATGGCTACACCTTC	CSVDDRGPYGYTF
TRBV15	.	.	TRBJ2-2	TGTGCCACCAGCAGTCCTAGGGGCGGCCGTGCGAACACCGGGGAGCTGTTTTTT	CATSSPRGGRANTGELFF
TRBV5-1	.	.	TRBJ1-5	TGCGCCAGCAGATCGCCCGCAGATGCAGGACCCGATAGCAATCAGCCCCAGCATTTT	CASRSPADAGPDSNQPQHF
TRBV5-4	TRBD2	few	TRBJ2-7	TGTGCCAGCAGCCGCGGGACTAGCTGGGATACCTACGAGCAGTACTTC	CASSRGTSWDTYEQYF
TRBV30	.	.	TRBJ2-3	TGTGCCTGGAGTGAGAGCACAGATACGCAGTATTTT	CAWSESTDTQYF
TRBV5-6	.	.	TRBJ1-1	TGTGCCAGCAGCTTGGTGGGCAGGCCCACTGAAGCTTTCTTT	CASSLVGRPTEAFF
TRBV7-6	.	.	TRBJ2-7	TGTGCCAGCAGCTTAGCGCTTAGGGGAGACGAGCAGTACTTC	CASSLALRGDEQYF
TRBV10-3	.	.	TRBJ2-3	TGTGCCATCAAGTCGAGGACAGATACGCAGTATTTT	CAIKSRTDTQYF
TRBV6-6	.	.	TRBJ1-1	TGTGCCAGCAGTTACGGTATAGGGGTGAACACTGAAGCTTTCTTT	CASSYGIGVNTEAFF
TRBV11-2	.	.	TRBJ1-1	TGTGCCAGCAGCTTTCAAGGCGTTGAAGCTTTCTTT	CASSFQGVEAFF
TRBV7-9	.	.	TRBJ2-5	TGTGCCAGCAGCGCGGGACTTAGCCGGTTCGAGACCCAGTACTTC	CASSAGLSRFETQYF
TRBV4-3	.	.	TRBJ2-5	TGCGCCAGCAGCCAAGATCATGGAGGGGGAAAGTGGAAGACCCAGTACTTC	CASSQDHGGGKWKTQYF
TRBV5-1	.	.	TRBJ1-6	TGCGCCAGCAGCTTGGGGGGGGGAAATTCACCCCTCCACTTT	CASSLGGGNSPLHF
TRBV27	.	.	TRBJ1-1	TGTGCCAGCAGTTTACTTAGATTGAACACTGAAGCTTTCTTT	CASSLLRLNTEAFF
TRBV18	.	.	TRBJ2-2	TGTGCCAGCTCACCTGGGCAGACCACCGGGGAGCTGTTTTTT	CASSPGQTTGELFF